This passage covers 23 T cell receptor beta chains from one sample sequenced in a study of blood T cell repertoires in COVID-19 (dated by TCRdb to between 2020 and 2021). Libraries were built with the immunoSEQ multiplex PCR assay. The table was pulled from immuneACCESS by TCRdb, which kept in-frame rearrangements only. Such tables lose some clones; where checked, under half of the loss comes from unresolved V genes, and the rest has no known cause. The sample has some 220,000 clones on record, around 80% of them singletons. Around 9.5% of the sample is in the top ten clones. Sequences were obtained from peripheral blood. The receptors come from a man aged 50-59 years with active or convalescent COVID-19.

V and J are TRBV19 and TRBJ1-1; D may be TRBD1 (5 bases). CDR1 LNHDA and CDR2 SQIVND come from the germline V gene (reference sequence). V was cut by 10 bases and J by 4 bases, with 19 bases left in between. The CDR3 consists of 14 residues. For the CDR3, the DNA is TGTGCCACCCGCCCCAGGGCTGAGAGCACTGAAGCTTTCTTT. Translated: CATRPRAESTEAFF.

The J gene is TRBJ1-6, the V gene TRBV20-1; D is possibly TRBD1 (6 bases). In germline, CDR1 is DFQATT, CDR2 SNEGSKA (reference sequence). With 3 bases removed from V and 7 bases from J, the gap between germline ends came to 13 bases. The CDR3 is 14 residues long. The CDR3 DNA sequence: TGCAGTGCTAGTTTAGGGGGTTTGAATTCACCCCTCCACTTT. This sequence encodes CSASLGGLNSPLHF.

This chain joins TRBV12-3 or TRBV12-4 and TRBJ1-1; maybe TRBD1 (5 bases). V was shortened by 5 bases and J by 9 bases, with 16 bases between the two germline ends. The CDR3 consists of 13 residues. The chain's CDR3 is CASSPGDFPKAFF. The CDR3 DNA sequence: TGTGCCAGCAGTCCGGGGGACTTCCCCAAAGCTTTCTTT.

The chain employs TRBV7-2 and TRBJ1-2, with 8 positions matching TRBD1. There are 19 residues in the CDR3. With V trimmed by 5 bases and J by 6 bases, 23 bases remained unmatched. Germline CDR1 is SGHTA and CDR2 is FQGNSA. The chain's CDR3 is CASSIEGPLGDRKRNGYTF. In nucleotides, the CDR3 is TGTGCCAGCAGCATCGAAGGTCCATTGGGGGACAGGAAGCGAAATGGCTACACCTTC.

The chain couples TRBV5-1 to TRBJ2-3; 12 nucleotides match TRBD1. There are 15 residues in the CDR3. Germline values: CDR1 SGHRS, CDR2 YFSETQ. The ends lost 7 bases at V and 4 bases at J; junction bases unmatched: 7. The CDR3 DNA is TGCGCCAGCTTCCCTGGGACAGGGGGCCCAGATACGCAGTATTTT. It is translated as CASFPGTGGPDTQYF.

CDR3 protein: CASSRRGLGQETQYF. Here the CDR3 DNA reads TGTGCCAGCAGTCGAAGGGGTCTCGGGCAAGAGACCCAGTACTTC. The J gene is TRBJ2-5, the V gene TRBV28; D is perhaps TRBD1 (5 bases). Deletions cut 5 bases from V and 2 bases from J, with 15 bases between. Looked up from germline, CDR1 is MDHEN and CDR2 is SYDVKM. CDR3 size: 15 residues.

The chain has TRBV5-5 and TRBJ2-7; TRBD1 matches at 9 bases. V shed 0 bases, J shed 10 bases, and the junction held 11 bases outside the gene matches. CDR1 and CDR2 from the germline V gene are SGHKS and YYEKEE (reference sequence). The CDR3 totals 15 residues. CDR3 amino acids: CASSLARTGEVEQYV. CDR3 coding DNA: TGTGCCAGCAGCTTGGCTAGGACAGGGGAGGTTGAACAGTACGTC.

Note on this clone: A much bigger clone sits one base away, suggesting this may be a read error. The rearrangement uses TRBV7-6 and TRBJ2-1; the D is unclear. Germline V gives CDR1 SGHVS, CDR2 FNYEAQ. The CDR3 spans 12 residues. Trimming left V 5 bases short and J 3 bases short, with 5 bases between. The DNA for the CDR3 is TGTGCCAGCAGCCACAACTACAATGAGCAGTTCTTC. It is translated as CASSHNYNEQFF. Drawing the rest from reference TRBV7-6 and TRBJ2-1, the complete variable domain is GAGVSQSPRYKVTKRGQDVALRCDPISGHVSLYWYRQALGQGPEFLTYFNYEAQQDKSGLPNDRFSAERPEGSISTLTIQRTEQRDSAMYRCASSHNYNEQFFGPGTRLTVL.

The chain links TRBV7-9 to TRBJ1-6, with 8 bases identical to TRBD1. The V gene end was trimmed by 1 base and the J gene end by 9 bases; junction bases not matched to a gene: 8. Germline V lookup: CDR1 SEHNR, CDR2 FQNEAQ (reference sequence). The CDR3 has 16 residues. The CDR3 region is CASSLEGTGGTSPLHF. As DNA, the CDR3 is TGTGCCAGCAGCTTAGAAGGGACAGGAGGGACTTCACCCCTCCACTTT. Combining the CDR3 with reference TRBV7-9 and TRBJ1-6 gives the whole variable domain DTGVSQNPRHKITKRGQNVTFRCDPISEHNRLYWYRQTLGQGPEFLTYFQNEAQLEKSRLLSDRFSAERPKGSFSTLEIQRTEQGDSAMYLCASSLEGTGGTSPLHFGNGTRLTVT.

On this clone: Other DNA sequences in this sample translate to the same CDR3. The chain uses TRBV9 and TRBJ2-5; no clear D. In germline, CDR1 is SGDLS, CDR2 YYNGEE. This CDR3 has 14 residues. Trimming left V 0 bases short and J 1 base short, with 7 bases between. CDR3 loop: CASSVGGPQETQYF. CDR3 nucleotides: TGTGCCAGCAGCGTAGGAGGCCCCCAAGAGACCCAGTACTTC.

The chain uses TRBV25-1 and TRBJ1-2; D is undetermined. Trimming removed 9 bases at V and 4 bases at J, with 18 bases between. Germline values: CDR1 MGHDK, CDR2 SYGVNS. The CDR3 extends over 14 amino acids. CDR3 protein: CASNQAGEGYGYTF. In DNA, the CDR3 is TGTGCCAGTAACCAGGCGGGAGAAGGCTATGGCTACACCTTC.

The DNA of the CDR3 is TGTGCCAGCAGCTTCACAGGACTAGCGGGAGTTGATGAGCAGTTCTTC. It encodes CASSFTGLAGVDEQFF. V and J are TRBV7-9 and TRBJ2-1; 13 bases are a match to TRBD2. This CDR3 is 16 amino acids long. Looked up from germline, CDR1 is SEHNR and CDR2 is FQNEAQ (reference sequence). With V trimmed by 3 bases and J by 8 bases, 7 bases remained unmatched. Full variable domain (remainder filled in from reference TRBV7-9 and TRBJ2-1): DTGVSQNPRHKITKRGQNVTFRCDPISEHNRLYWYRQTLGQGPEFLTYFQNEAQLEKSRLLSDRFSAERPKGSFSTLEIQRTEQGDSAMYLCASSFTGLAGVDEQFFGPGTRLTVL.

J is TRBJ1-2 and V is TRBV6-2 or TRBV6-3; 10 bases align to TRBD1. This CDR3 is 17 amino acids long. Germline V gene sequence: CDR1 MNHEY, CDR2 SVGEGT. V lost 6 bases and J lost 4; bases outside the gene matches: 14. The CDR3 spells CASSPRDRGFGAYGYTF. The CDR3 DNA reads TGTGCCAGCAGCCCCCGGGACAGGGGATTCGGGGCCTATGGCTACACCTTC.

This chain joins TRBV6-2 or TRBV6-3 and TRBJ2-5, with 10 positions matching TRBD1. The germline gives CDR1 MNHEY, CDR2 SVGEGT. This CDR3 has 19 residues. J was trimmed by 2 bases and V by 7 bases; bases with no gene match: 19. This CDR3 is CASTPGQGSHRYYQETQYF. DNA for the CDR3: TGTGCCAGCACCCCGGGACAGGGGTCCCACCGGTACTATCAAGAGACCCAGTACTTC.

The V gene is TRBV7-2, the J gene TRBJ2-1, with D possibly matching TRBD1 (9 bases). Trimming removed 5 bases at V and 4 bases at J, with 24 bases between. The germline gives CDR1 SGHTA, CDR2 FQGNSA. There are 18 residues in the CDR3. The CDR3 reads CASSTIRGGTGSYNEQFF. CDR3 coding DNA: TGTGCCAGCAGCACAATACGGGGGGGGACAGGGAGTTACAATGAGCAGTTCTTC.

This sequence joins TRBV4-3 and TRBJ1-1, with TRBD1 matching 10 bases. The junction had 4 bases not matched to a gene; V was cut back by 3 bases and J by 0 bases. The CDR3 length is 16 residues. Looked up from germline, CDR1 is LGHNA and CDR2 is YSLEER. The DNA for the CDR3 is TGCGCCAGCAGCCAGCGACAGGGGGCCCTGAACACTGAAGCTTTCTTT. It encodes CASSQRQGALNTEAFF.

The chain carries TRBV4-3 and TRBJ1-2; 9 nucleotides match TRBD1. The V gene's germline CDR1 is LGHNA and CDR2 YSLEER. V shed 0 bases, J shed 4 bases, and the junction held 9 bases outside the gene matches. The CDR3 consists of 17 residues. The CDR3 DNA is TGCGCCAGCAGCCAAGATTACAGGGGGCTGTCCCTCTATGGCTACACCTTC. Protein sequence: CASSQDYRGLSLYGYTF.

This clone was seen just once. This chain links TRBV12-3 or TRBV12-4 with TRBJ1-4; no reliable D call. V lost 6 bases, J lost 8 bases, and 7 bases lay in between. This CDR3 is 11 amino acids long. CDR3 DNA sequence: TGTGCCAGCAGCCTTTTCGAAAAACTGTTTTTT. Its protein product is CASSLFEKLFF.

V is TRBV3-1 (or the pseudogene TRBV3-2) and J is TRBJ1-1; weak D call: TRBD1 (5 bases). CDR3 length: 14 residues. Germline V gene sequence: CDR1 LGHDT, CDR2 YNNKEL (reference sequence). Trimming pared 2 bases from V and 3 bases from J, leaving 10 bases between. DNA of the CDR3: TGTGCCAGCAGCCAATACCGACAGTACACTGAAGCTTTCTTT. It codes for CASSQYRQYTEAFF.

This clone was seen more than once but under ten times. The chain joins TRBV19 to TRBJ1-1; 9 bases are a match to TRBD1. The CDR3 covers 13 residues. V trimming: 5 bases; J trimming: 8 bases; junction bases outside the gene matches: 6. The germline V gene encodes CDR1 LNHDA and CDR2 SQIVND (reference sequence). The CDR3 loop is CASSLQGAGEAFF. For the CDR3, the DNA is TGTGCCAGTAGTCTACAGGGGGCCGGGGAAGCTTTCTTT.

A single count supports this clone. V is TRBV19 and J is TRBJ1-1; weak D call: TRBD1 (5 bases). CDR3 size: 13 residues. Germline CDR1 LNHDA, CDR2 SQIVND (reference sequence). The V end lost 7 bases, the J end lost 4 bases, and 13 bases lay between the germline ends. This chain's CDR3 is CASTYQGITEAFF. In DNA, the CDR3 is TGTGCCAGTACCTACCAGGGTATCACTGAAGCTTTCTTT. Full variable domain (rest looked up from reference TRBV19 and TRBJ1-1): DGGITQSPKYLFRKEGQNVTLSCEQNLNHDAMYWYRQDPGQGLRLIYYSQIVNDFQKGDIAEGYSVSREKKESFPLTVTSAQKNPTAFYLCASTYQGITEAFFGQGTRLTVV.

The rearrangement links TRBV28 to TRBJ2-1, with TRBD1 matching over 9 bases. The CDR3 is 16 amino acids. Germline trimming cut 5 bases from V and 5 bases from J; bases unmatched to any gene: 10. Germline assignment: CDR1 MDHEN and CDR2 SYDVKM. This chain's CDR3 is CASSPLRQGVNNEQFF. CDR3 in DNA: TGTGCCAGCAGTCCCCTTAGACAGGGGGTGAACAATGAGCAGTTCTTC.

The CDR3 protein is CASSPGTGVRDEQFF. CDR3 DNA sequence: TGTGCCAGCAGCCCAGGGACAGGGGTTAGGGATGAGCAGTTCTTC. The chain links TRBV13 to TRBJ2-1; TRBD1 matches 10 bases. The V and J ends lost 5 bases and 8 bases, in that order; junction bases with no gene match: 9. Per the germline V gene, CDR1 is PRHDT and CDR2 is FYEKMQ (reference sequence). The CDR3 consists of 15 residues.